This T cell receptor (beta chain) came from a study of T cells in Graves' hyperthyroidism and ophthalmopathy. Authors of the study amplified TCR beta CDR3 regions from RNA transcripts. The HTBI primer set drove a first-round RT-PCR of the TCR CDR3. Each CDR3 protein is one row after TCRdb ran MiXCR on the multiplex PCR reads. The sample lists hundreds of thousands of distinct CDR3 sequences; about 45% were seen once. Used for diagnoses were clinical symptoms, serum thyroxine and TRAb, thyroid ultrasound and orbital computed tomography. A word on this clonotype: Its antigen remains unidentified. Given a much more abundant clone one base away, this may be a read error.

The CDR3 spans 13 residues. Germline CDR1 SGHVS, CDR2 FNYEAQ. Whole-study findings and limits: Model-based prediction identified ophthalmopathy a median around 6.5 months prior to its onset. Through a model of 13 V-J features, ophthalmopathy was separated from stable hyperthyroidism.

The chain has TRBV7-6 and TRBJ2-5, with D possibly matching TRBD1 (6 bases). This receptor was obtained from an adult man with Graves' disease, either hyperthyroidism or ophthalmopathy (not recorded which). The sequenced sample consisted of peripheral blood or thyroid tissue (not recorded which). In DNA form, the CDR3 reads TGTGCCAGCAGCTTAACCAGGGGCGAGACCCGGTACTTC. Translating gives CASSLTRGETRYF.